The rows below give T cell receptor beta chains drawn from one sample of a study of cytomegalovirus exposure and HLA in healthy donors. Some clones are missing from TCRdb's copy, which holds only in-frame ones; the method was immunoSEQ multiplex PCR. Here the sample spans roughly 100,000 clones, around 80% being singletons. The sample taken for sequencing was PBMCs. These receptors were obtained from a woman between 35 and 50 years old in good health and CMV-seronegative. Each CDR3 is given with its conserved first and last residue. The D gene is left open where the match is weak. Not all rows give a size; the values are once, few, many and, for expanded clones, a class.

NA | TRBJ2-5 | NA | TRBV27 | CASSLGEAQYF | TGTGCCAGCAGTTTAGGAGAGGCCCAGTACTTC
NA | TRBJ2-1 | NA | TRBV27 | CASSLIYMRYNEQFF | TGTGCCAGCAGTTTAATTTACATGAGGTACAATGAGCAGTTCTTC
NA | TRBJ1-5 | NA | TRBV7-2 | CASSLAPGSNQPQHF | TGTGCCAGCAGCTTAGCGCCGGGTAGCAATCAGCCCCAGCATTTT
NA | TRBJ2-5 | NA | TRBV29-1 | CSAGRGGRFNVTQYF | TGCAGCGCGGGGCGAGGGGGACGTTTTAATGTGACCCAGTACTTC
NA | TRBJ1-1 | few | TRBV5-4 | CASSKGGVMDTEAFF | TGTGCCAGCAGCAAGGGCGGGGTTATGGACACTGAAGCTTTCTTT
TRBD2 | TRBJ2-7 | NA | TRBV7-2 | CASSQLAGTAYEQYF | TGTGCCAGCAGCCAATTAGCGGGAACCGCCTACGAGCAGTACTTC
TRBD1 | TRBJ1-2 | NA | TRBV27 | CASSLSQGQGHGYTF | TGTGCCAGCAGTTTATCGCAGGGACAGGGACATGGCTACACCTTC
TRBD2 | TRBJ2-2 | NA | TRBV27 | CASSSPRLAGFAGELFF | TGTGCCAGCAGTTCTCCCCGACTAGCGGGGTTTGCCGGGGAGCTGTTTTTT
TRBD1 | TRBJ1-1 | NA | TRBV28 | CASRWTGGDAFF | TGTGCCAGCAGATGGACAGGGGGCGACGCTTTCTTT
NA | TRBJ1-6 | NA | TRBV4-3 | CASSQDLTEYTNSPLHF | TGCGCCAGCAGCCAAGACCTTACAGAGTACACTAATTCACCCCTCCACTTT
NA | TRBJ1-1 | NA | TRBV28 | CASGDTSHTEAFF | TGTGCCAGTGGGGACACAAGCCACACTGAAGCTTTCTTT
NA | TRBJ2-1 | NA | TRBV7-8 | CASSRVRGRGEQFF | TGTGCCAGCAGCCGGGTCAGGGGTAGGGGTGAGCAGTTCTTC
NA | TRBJ1-1 | NA | TRBV28 | CASSLWDSLMNTEAFF | TGTGCCAGCAGTTTATGGGACAGCCTGATGAACACTGAAGCTTTCTTT
TRBD1 | TRBJ1-2 | NA | TRBV5-4 | CASSFGTGGNGYTF | TGTGCCAGCAGCTTCGGGACAGGGGGCAACGGCTACACCTTC
TRBD2 | TRBJ2-7 | NA | TRBV18 | CASSPLHDPYRSRERYEQYF | TGTGCCAGCTCACCACTACACGACCCTTATCGCTCGCGGGAGAGGTACGAGCAGTACTTC
TRBD1 | TRBJ2-2 | NA | TRBV29-1 | CSARQGLRTGELFF | TGCAGCGCCCGACAGGGGCTTAGGACCGGGGAGCTGTTTTTT
NA | TRBJ2-1 | once | TRBV11-2 | CASTDPDFNYNEQFF | TGTGCCAGCACCGACCCCGACTTCAACTACAATGAGCAGTTCTTC
TRBD1 | TRBJ1-2 | NA | TRBV4-3 | CASSQGPDRANSYTF | TGCGCCAGCAGCCAAGGTCCGGACAGGGCCAACAGCTACACCTTC
TRBD1 | TRBJ2-2 | NA | TRBV18 | CASSPRQGVTNTGELFF | TGTGCCAGCTCACCGAGGCAGGGGGTGACGAACACCGGGGAGCTGTTTTTT
TRBD2 | TRBJ2-2 | NA | TRBV6-5 | CASRSLAGGPGELFF | TGTGCCAGCAGATCCCTAGCGGGAGGGCCGGGGGAGCTGTTTTTT
NA | TRBJ2-7 | NA | TRBV29-1 | CSVEGGGSYEQYF | TGCAGCGTTGAAGGGGGCGGCTCCTACGAGCAGTACTTC
NA | TRBJ2-1 | NA | TRBV7-3 | CASSLKWGQQFF | TGTGCCAGCAGCTTAAAATGGGGCCAGCAGTTCTTC
TRBD1 | TRBJ2-7 | NA | TRBV15 | CATSDRGLSYEQYF | TGTGCCACCTCGGACAGGGGGCTCTCCTACGAGCAGTACTTC
NA | TRBJ2-7 | NA | TRBV28 | CASSLAGPGAWRDEQYF | TGTGCCAGCAGTTTGGCAGGACCAGGGGCCTGGCGGGACGAGCAGTACTTC
TRBD1 | TRBJ1-1 | NA | TRBV9 | CASSATGGTEGTEAFF | TGTGCCAGCAGCGCAACAGGGGGCACGGAGGGCACTGAAGCTTTCTTT
NA | TRBJ1-4 | once | TRBV18 | CASSPSTKREKLFF | TGTGCCAGCTCACCTTCGACAAAACGGGAAAAACTGTTTTTT
NA | TRBJ2-3 | NA | TRBV4-1 | CASSQDGQSTDTQYF | TGCGCCAGCAGCCAAGATGGCCAGAGCACAGATACGCAGTATTTT
TRBD2 | TRBJ2-7 | NA | TRBV7-6 | CASSFLAGGQPRPSEQYF | TGTGCCAGCAGCTTCCTAGCGGGAGGCCAACCGAGACCCTCCGAGCAGTACTTC
TRBD2 | TRBJ2-7 | few | TRBV7-9 | CSSSPRRLAGDNHEQYF | TGTTCCAGCAGCCCCCGACGGCTAGCGGGAGATAACCACGAGCAGTACTTC
TRBD2 | TRBJ2-7 | NA | TRBV6-6 | CASRSSGPYEQYF | TGTGCCAGCAGGTCTAGCGGACCCTACGAGCAGTACTTC
TRBD1 | TRBJ2-3 | NA | TRBV18 | CASSPKTGGIGADTQYF | TGTGCCAGCTCGCCTAAGACAGGGGGGATAGGCGCAGATACGCAGTATTTT
NA | TRBJ2-1 | NA | TRBV14 | CASSLGGKYGNEQFF | TGTGCCAGCAGCCTGGGAGGCAAGTATGGCAATGAGCAGTTCTTC
TRBD2 | TRBJ2-3 | NA | TRBV4-2 | CASSQELAATDTQYF | TGTGCCAGCAGCCAGGAACTAGCGGCCACAGATACGCAGTATTTT
TRBD2 | TRBJ2-1 | once | TRBV2 | CASSGLAGDFF | TGTGCCAGCAGCGGACTAGCGGGAGACTTCTTC
NA | TRBJ1-2 | NA | TRBV18 | CASSPVGDYGYTF | TGTGCCAGCTCACCAGTAGGAGACTATGGCTACACCTTC
TRBD1 | TRBJ1-5 | NA | TRBV28 | CASRRQGLGSNQPQHF | TGTGCCAGCAGAAGACAGGGTTTGGGGAGCAATCAGCCCCAGCATTTT
NA | TRBJ2-7 | once | TRBV30 | CAWGYRAEQYF | TGTGCCTGGGGCTACAGGGCCGAGCAGTACTTC
NA | TRBJ1-1 | NA | TRBV28 | CASSLLRVKNTEAFF | TGTGCCAGCAGTTTATTAAGAGTTAAGAACACTGAAGCTTTCTTT
TRBD2 | TRBJ2-5 | NA | TRBV28 | CASRPRSGREETQYF | TGTGCCAGCAGACCCCGGTCAGGGAGGGAAGAGACCCAGTACTTC
NA | TRBJ1-4 | NA | TRBV4-3 | CASSQDRGREKLFF | TGCGCCAGCAGCCAAGACAGGGGTCGGGAAAAACTGTTTTTT
NA | TRBJ1-2 | NA | TRBV5-1 | CASSLKGDYGYTF | TGCGCCAGCAGCTTGAAGGGGGACTATGGCTACACCTTC
TRBD2 | TRBJ2-1 | few | TRBV7-8 | CASSLSLGLAGDHSYNEQFF | TGTGCCAGCAGCTTATCCCTGGGACTAGCGGGAGATCACTCCTACAATGAGCAGTTCTTC
TRBD2 | TRBJ2-1 | NA | TRBV2 | CASAGDPSYNEQFF | TGTGCCAGCGCGGGGGACCCGTCCTACAATGAGCAGTTCTTC
NA | TRBJ2-3 | NA | TRBV9 | CASSVVGGTQYF | TGTGCCAGCAGCGTAGTTGGAGGTACGCAGTATTTT
NA | TRBJ1-5 | once | TRBV19 | CASSIGEWGQPQHF | TGTGCCAGTAGTATTGGGGAGTGGGGTCAGCCCCAGCATTTT
NA | TRBJ2-7 | NA | TRBV28 | CASTPLGTNSYEQYF | TGTGCCAGCACTCCCCTGGGGACAAATTCCTACGAGCAGTACTTC